This passage covers 8 T cell receptor beta chains from one sample sequenced in a study of blood T cell repertoires in COVID-19. Profiling relied on immunoSEQ multiplex PCR, and the TCRdb table lists in-frame clones only, not all of them. The sample carries approximately 90,000 clones, under 90% recorded once. The specimen was peripheral blood. These receptors all stem from a man aged 55 to 69 with COVID-19, enrolled during active disease.

This chain uses TRBV7-9 with TRBJ2-1; 8 nucleotides line up with TRBD2. CDR1 is SEHNR and CDR2 is FQNEAQ in the germline V gene (reference sequence). CDR3 length: 14 residues. Trimming took 5 bases from V and 9 from J; bases not matched to a gene: 9. CDR3: CASSPGLVEGEQFF. The CDR3, as DNA: TGTGCCAGCAGCCCGGGACTAGTGGAGGGTGAGCAGTTCTTC. Supplemented by reference TRBV7-9 and TRBJ2-1, the full variable domain reads DTGVSQNPRHKITKRGQNVTFRCDPISEHNRLYWYRQTLGQGPEFLTYFQNEAQLEKSRLLSDRFSAERPKGSFSTLEIQRTEQGDSAMYLCASSPGLVEGEQFFGPGTRLTVL.

The genes are TRBV11-2 and TRBJ2-1; 15 nucleotides align to TRBD2. The CDR3 length is 19 residues. The junction had 10 bases not matched to a gene; V was cut back by 0 bases and J by 7 bases. Germline loops: CDR1 SGHAT, CDR2 FQNNGV. The CDR3 is CASSLDSGLAGGGNNEQFF. Written as DNA, the CDR3 is TGTGCCAGCAGCTTAGATTCGGGACTAGCGGGAGGCGGGAATAATGAGCAGTTCTTC.

The J gene is TRBJ1-2, the V gene TRBV2; 9 nucleotides line up with TRBD1. The junction had 6 bases not matched to a gene; V was cut back by 8 bases and J by 2 bases. This CDR3 has 14 amino acids. Germline CDR1 reads SNHLY; CDR2 reads FYNNEI. CDR3 sequence (DNA): TGTGCCAGCGGATACAGGGGGCGGAACTATGGCTACACCTTC. Protein sequence: CASGYRGRNYGYTF.

The chain is built from TRBV11-2 and TRBJ2-2, with D maybe TRBD2 (5 bases). Germline V gene lookup returns CDR1 SGHAT and CDR2 FQNNGV. The CDR3 consists of 16 residues. V was pared by 2 bases and J by 3 bases, with 13 bases between. The CDR3 reads CASSLSASRYTGELFF. The CDR3 bases are TGTGCCAGCAGCTTAAGTGCTAGCAGATACACCGGGGAGCTGTTTTTT.

Only one count was recorded for this clone. The chain combines TRBV4-1 with TRBJ2-2; the D is unclear. Germline CDR1 reads MGHRA; CDR2 reads YSYEKL. This CDR3 has 14 amino acids. With 0 bases removed from V and 4 bases from J, the gap between germline ends came to 6 bases. The CDR3 DNA reads TGCGCCAGCAGCCAAGAAGCGAGCACCGGGGAGCTGTTTTTT. This translates into CASSQEASTGELFF.

Details on this clone: Other DNA sequences in the same sample also yield this CDR3. CDR3 in DNA: TGTGCCAGCAGCGTAGCGGGCTCCTACGAGCAGTACTTC. It translates to CASSVAGSYEQYF. The gene calls are TRBV9 and TRBJ2-7; D not resolved. Trimming cost V 0 bases and J 0 bases, with 4 bases left between them. There are 13 residues in the CDR3. CDR1 SGDLS and CDR2 YYNGEE come from the germline V gene.

This clone has a handful of counts. The rearrangement uses TRBV9 and TRBJ1-4, with 8 bases that match TRBD1. Trimming at V came to 5 bases and at J to 5 bases, leaving 5 bases not matched to a gene. CDR1 SGDLS and CDR2 YYNGEE come from the germline V gene. This CDR3 contains 14 residues. This CDR3 reads CASSPRTGNEKLFF. The CDR3 DNA reads TGTGCCAGCAGTCCAAGGACAGGGAATGAAAAACTGTTTTTT. Full variable domain (rest looked up from reference TRBV9 and TRBJ1-4): DSGVTQTPKHLITATGQRVTLRCSPRSGDLSVYWYQQSLDQGLQFLIQYYNGEERAKGNILERFSAQQFPDLHSELNLSSLELGDSALYFCASSPRTGNEKLFFGSGTQLSVL.

The chain uses TRBV30 and TRBJ2-1; TRBD1 matches 7 bases. The CDR3 totals 12 residues. Germline assignment: CDR1 GTSNPN and CDR2 SVGIG (reference sequence). V was pared by 5 bases and J by 3 bases, with 1 base of the junction left unmatched. Here the CDR3 DNA reads TGTGCCTGGGACAGGGACTACAATGAGCAGTTCTTC. It yields the protein CAWDRDYNEQFF.